The 27 T cell receptor beta chains given below trace back to one sample, sequenced in a study of beta chain features in type 1 diabetes. General study results and limits: Researchers report that Type 1 diabetes patients had moderately but significantly shorter TCRB CDR3s across all four CD4+ subsets.

As every portion of the isolated RNA was reverse transcribed, the sequencing read expressed TCRB transcripts. Generated by immunoSEQ multiplex PCR, the TCRdb table keeps only in-frame clones and is missing some. The sample shows more than 150,000 clones, approximately 8.7% of them seen only once. Their cognate antigens are unknown. The source material was central memory CD4+ T cells from blood. The receptors were sampled from a woman aged 25-40 years with type 1 diabetes.

In DNA form, the CDR3 reads TGTGCCAGCAGTTACTCTGGGACAGGGGTAGATACGCAGTATTTT. It encodes CASSYSGTGVDTQYF. The rearrangement uses TRBV6-6 and TRBJ2-3; 10 bases are a match to TRBD1. J was trimmed by 5 bases and V by 0 bases; bases with no gene match: 2. Germline V lookup: CDR1 MNHNY, CDR2 SVGAGI (reference sequence). This CDR3 comprises 15 residues.

Only a few counts were recorded for this clone. V is TRBV4-1 and J is TRBJ1-1; no clear D gene. The V and J ends lost 0 bases and 7 bases respectively, with 6 bases between them. CDR3 length: 12 residues. The V gene's germline CDR1 is MGHRA and CDR2 YSYEKL. DNA for the CDR3: TGCGCCAGCAGCCAAGAGGCCAATGAAGCTTTCTTT. It is translated as CASSQEANEAFF.

This chain uses TRBV5-1 with TRBJ1-1, with 8 bases fitting TRBD1. This CDR3 is 16 amino acids long. V shed 0 bases, J shed 1 base, and the junction held 5 bases outside the gene matches. The germline CDR1 and CDR2 sequences are SGHRS and YFSETQ. CDR3 coding DNA: TGCGCCAGCAGCTTGGATCCCCAGGGGGCGAACACTGAAGCTTTCTTT. Protein product: CASSLDPQGANTEAFF.

V is TRBV28 and J is TRBJ1-1, with D possibly being TRBD1 (6 bases). There are 15 residues in the CDR3. V was cut by 4 bases and J by 6 bases, with 18 bases left in between. Germline V gene data show CDR1 as MDHEN and CDR2 as SYDVKM. The CDR3 protein is CASSSLTGTNAEAFF. The CDR3, as DNA: TGTGCCAGCAGTTCCCTAACAGGGACTAACGCTGAAGCTTTCTTT.

This chain uses TRBV18 with TRBJ2-5; D is unclear. CDR1 is KGHSH and CDR2 is LQKENI in the germline V gene. V shed 2 bases and J shed 2 bases, with 9 bases lying between them. The CDR3 length is 14 residues. The CDR3 DNA reads TGTGCCAGCTCACCAGCTTCCAGACAAGAGACCCAGTACTTC. Translated: CASSPASRQETQYF.

The sample holds a few counts of this clone. The CDR3 DNA reads TGTGCCAGCAGTATAGCGGGAGTTTCGTACGAGCAGTACTTC. This sequence encodes CASSIAGVSYEQYF. The chain couples TRBV4-2 to TRBJ2-7; 9 bases match TRBD2. J gave up 4 bases and V 6 bases, and 7 bases lay outside the gene matches. Germline values: CDR1 LGHNA, CDR2 YNFKEQ. This CDR3 region has 14 residues.

J is TRBJ1-1 and V is TRBV5-6; D is perhaps TRBD1 (5 bases). Per germline, CDR1 SGHDT and CDR2 YYEEEE. With 1 base removed from V and 1 base from J, the gap between germline ends came to 14 bases. This CDR3 has 16 residues. CDR3 sequence (DNA): TGTGCCAGCAGCTTGATGGGACTCGGGGAGAACACTGAAGCTTTCTTT. Its protein is CASSLMGLGENTEAFF.

This clone showed up just a few times. The CDR3 nucleotides are TGTGCCAGCAGCTTCGACAACCACCCTTACAATGAGCAGTTCTTC. Its translation: CASSFDNHPYNEQFF. The chain has TRBV5-4 and TRBJ2-1; no firm D call. The CDR3 is 15 amino acids. The V gene's germline CDR1 is SGHNT and CDR2 YYREEE (reference sequence). V was shortened by 2 bases and J by 4 bases, with 13 bases between the two germline ends. The variable domain in full, with the rest retrieved from reference TRBV5-4 and TRBJ2-1, is ETGVTQSPTHLIKTRGQQVTLRCSSQSGHNTVSWYQQALGQGPQFIFQYYREEENGRGNFPPRFSGLQFPNYSSELNVNALELDDSALYLCASSFDNHPYNEQFFGPGTRLTVL.

CDR3: CASSRRTDSGNTIYF. The CDR3 bases are TGCGCCAGCAGCCGCCGGACAGACTCTGGAAACACCATATATTTT. This rearrangement joins TRBV4-3 to TRBJ1-3, with a possible D match to TRBD1 (6 bases). The CDR3 runs to 15 residues. Trimming cost V 4 bases and J 0 bases, with 10 bases left between them. Per germline, CDR1 LGHNA and CDR2 YSLEER.

This clone was counted ten times or more. The V gene is TRBV4-2, the J gene TRBJ2-1; D gene unclear. The length of the CDR3 is 13 residues. V lost 0 bases and J 10 bases, leaving 10 bases between the germline ends. Germline V gene sequence: CDR1 LGHNA, CDR2 YNFKEQ. This CDR3 reads CASSQEGVREQFF. CDR3 in DNA: TGTGCCAGCAGCCAAGAGGGCGTCAGGGAGCAGTTCTTC.

The V and J genes are TRBV7-2 and TRBJ1-2, with D perhaps matching TRBD1 (5 bases). Germline CDR1 and CDR2: SGHTA and FQGNSA. Trimming cost V 1 base and J 2 bases, with 11 bases left between them. This CDR3 contains 15 residues. The chain's CDR3 is CASSLGAGKNYGYTF. The CDR3 nucleotides read TGTGCCAGCAGCTTAGGTGCAGGGAAGAACTATGGCTACACCTTC.

J is TRBJ1-3 and V is TRBV15; the D is unclear. CDR3 length: 18 amino acids. Germline V gene data show CDR1 as LNHNV and CDR2 as YYDKDF (reference sequence). The V gene lost 0 bases and the J gene lost 0 bases, with 15 bases spanning the gap. CDR3 region: CATSRDKSSGFSGNTIYF. The CDR3 coding sequence is TGTGCCACCAGCAGAGATAAATCTTCGGGGTTCTCTGGAAACACCATATATTTT.

V and J are TRBV11-1 and TRBJ2-5; TRBD1 matches 9 bases. The germline gives CDR1 SGHAT, CDR2 FQDESV (reference sequence). The CDR3 consists of 14 residues. V was pared by 5 bases and J by 5 bases, with 6 bases of the junction left unmatched. The CDR3 reads CASSGRTGVETQYF. DNA of the CDR3: TGTGCCAGCAGCGGCAGGACAGGGGTTGAGACCCAGTACTTC. The full variable domain, in which reference TRBV11-1 and TRBJ2-5 provide the parts outside the CDR3, is EAEVAQSPRYKITEKSQAVAFWCDPISGHATLYWYRQILGQGPELLVQFQDESVVDDSQLPKDRFSAERLKGVDSTLKIQPAELGDSAMYLCASSGRTGVETQYFGPGTRLLVL.

The sample holds a few counts of this clone. CDR3: CAWMGAGGQPQHF. Written as DNA, the CDR3 is TGTGCCTGGATGGGGGCCGGAGGTCAGCCCCAGCATTTT. The J gene is TRBJ1-5, the V gene TRBV30; the D gene is possibly TRBD1 (6 bases). V lost 4 bases and J 6 bases, leaving 13 bases between the germline ends. This CDR3 has 13 amino acids. The germline V gene has CDR1 GTSNPN and CDR2 SVGIG (reference sequence).

This clone showed up just a few times. The chain has TRBV14 and TRBJ2-1; 7 nucleotides agree with TRBD1. Germline V gene data show CDR1 as SGHDN and CDR2 as FVKESK. The junction had 9 bases not matched to a gene; V was cut back by 5 bases and J by 5 bases. The CDR3 spans 15 residues. DNA of the CDR3: TGTGCCAGCAGCACCAGGGGGTGGCGCAACAATGAGCAGTTCTTC. Protein sequence: CASSTRGWRNNEQFF.

This chain links TRBV9 with TRBJ2-1; 9 bases are a match to TRBD2. J lost 7 bases, V lost 3 bases, and 8 bases had no gene match. The CDR3 runs to 15 residues. The V gene's germline CDR1 is SGDLS and CDR2 YYNGEE. CDR3 in DNA: TGTGCCAGCAGCGATAATAGCGGGAGTCTGAATGAGCAGTTCTTC. Its protein is CASSDNSGSLNEQFF.

The CDR3 here is CATSTGTGGDEQFF. For the CDR3, the DNA is TGTGCCACGAGTACCGGGACAGGGGGCGATGAGCAGTTCTTC. The rearrangement links TRBV6-6 to TRBJ2-1; 12 positions match TRBD1. This CDR3 is 14 amino acids long. Trimming removed 10 bases from V and 8 bases from J; junction bases left unmatched: 9. CDR1 and CDR2 from the germline V gene are MNHNY and SVGAGI (reference sequence).

This clone was counted between two and nine times. This chain links TRBV29-1 with TRBJ2-6; TRBD2 matches at 8 bases. The CDR3 runs 16 residues. Looked up from germline, CDR1 is SQVTM and CDR2 is ANQGSEA. Germline trimming cut 6 bases from V and 1 base from J; bases unmatched to any gene: 8. The CDR3 spells CSVSGLVTSGANVLTF. In nucleotides, the CDR3 is TGCAGCGTATCGGGACTAGTTACGTCTGGGGCCAACGTCCTGACTTTC. Variable domain in full (rest from reference TRBV29-1 and TRBJ2-6): SAVISQKPSRDICQRGTSLTIQCQVDSQVTMMFWYRQQPGQSLTLIATANQGSEATYESGFVIDKFPISRPNLTFSTLTVSNMSPEDSSIYLCSVSGLVTSGANVLTFGAGSRLTVL.

This clone was detected only a few times. This chain joins TRBV9 and TRBJ2-6, with unresolved D. The CDR3 loop spans 16 amino acids. CDR1 and CDR2 (germline): SGDLS, YYNGEE. Deletions cut 0 bases from V and 2 bases from J, with 9 bases between. This CDR3 is CASSVEWRPGANVLTF. CDR3 bases: TGTGCCAGCAGCGTAGAGTGGAGACCTGGGGCCAACGTCCTGACTTTC.

J is TRBJ1-2 and V is TRBV15; 8 bases map to TRBD1. The CDR3 loop spans 15 amino acids. The V gene end was trimmed by 2 bases and the J gene end by 4 bases; junction bases not matched to a gene: 6. Germline CDR1 and CDR2: LNHNV and YYDKDF (reference sequence). CDR3 nucleotides: TGTGCCACCAGCAGACCAGGGGGCGCGGGCTATGGCTACACCTTC. Amino acid sequence: CATSRPGGAGYGYTF.

This clone was picked up a small number of times. V gene TRBV6-5 combines with J gene TRBJ2-2; D uncertain. The CDR3 runs to 14 residues. With 2 bases removed from V and 4 bases from J, the gap between germline ends came to 8 bases. Germline lookup yields CDR1 MNHEY and CDR2 SVGAGI. In DNA form, the CDR3 reads TGTGCCAGCAGTTACGGGCAGATCACCGGGGAGCTGTTTTTT. This sequence encodes CASSYGQITGELFF.

This clone was detected only a few times. The J gene is TRBJ1-2, the V gene TRBV6-1, with TRBD1 as a possible D gene (5 bases). This CDR3 region has 14 residues. Germline V gene lookup returns CDR1 MNHNS and CDR2 SASEGT. V was cut by 8 bases and J by 2 bases, with 15 bases left in between. CDR3 residues: CASGAGAKNYGYTF. CDR3 nucleotides: TGTGCCAGCGGGGCTGGGGCAAAGAACTATGGCTACACCTTC.

This clone was observed a handful of times. The genes are TRBV7-8 and TRBJ2-5, with 9 bases that match TRBD1. This CDR3 spans 13 amino acids. V lost 7 bases and J lost 5; bases outside the gene matches: 5. Germline lookup yields CDR1 SGHVS and CDR2 FQNEAQ. The CDR3 reads CASTTGGMETQYF. Written as DNA, the CDR3 is TGTGCCAGCACAACAGGGGGCATGGAGACCCAGTACTTC.

The chain has TRBV28 and TRBJ1-2; possible D gene TRBD1, 5 bases. CDR1 MDHEN and CDR2 SYDVKM come from the germline V gene. Between the trimmed V and J ends, which lost 6 bases and 8 bases, there was a span of 22 bases. This CDR3 contains 15 residues. CDR3 sequence: CASSQPGQGQEGYTF. The DNA for the CDR3 is TGTGCCAGCAGCCAACCCGGGCAGGGTCAAGAAGGCTACACCTTC.

A few counts support this clone. CDR3 in DNA: TGCGCCAGCAGCTTGATAGCGGGAGGGCCCTGGGGCACAGATACGCAGTATTTT. It encodes CASSLIAGGPWGTDTQYF. This chain uses TRBV5-1 with TRBJ2-3; 11 bases are a match to TRBD2. After removal of 1 base from V and 1 base from J, the junction contained 8 bases not matched to a gene. Germline loops: CDR1 SGHRS, CDR2 YFSETQ. The CDR3 covers 18 residues.

This clone was seen only a few times. V and J are TRBV16 and TRBJ2-1; D is uncertain. V was pared by 0 bases and J by 9 bases, with 15 bases between. This CDR3 comprises 15 residues. Germline V gene lookup returns CDR1 KGHSY and CDR2 FQNENV. The CDR3 protein is CASSQSRVLLGEQFF. The CDR3 DNA sequence: TGTGCCAGCAGCCAATCCCGGGTCCTCTTGGGTGAGCAGTTCTTC.

This clone was seen more than once but under ten times. The rearrangement uses TRBV2 and TRBJ1-2; D remains unclear. The ends were cut back, 4 bases at V and 0 bases at J, with 12 bases in the middle. The CDR3 is 15 residues long. CDR1 and CDR2 (germline): SNHLY, FYNNEI. The chain's CDR3 is CASSVPRRANYGYTF. The CDR3 nucleotides read TGTGCCAGCAGTGTGCCGCGGAGAGCTAACTATGGCTACACCTTC.